One and the same sample provided the 22 T cell receptor beta chains below, sequenced in a study. One entry per CDR3 protein results from TCRdb running MiXCR on the RT-PCR reads. Of more than 550,000 distinct CDR3 sequences listed, over 12% are singletons. The sequenced sample consisted of memory CD4+ T cells from blood. The origin of the receptors is a female donor in good health, serving as a healthy control.

This clonotype was seen more than once but under ten times. This sequence joins TRBV11-2 and TRBJ2-3; 10 nucleotides line up with TRBD1. The CDR3 has 16 residues. J lost 1 base, V lost 5 bases, and 6 bases had no gene match. Germline assignment: CDR1 SGHAT and CDR2 FQNNGV. DNA for the CDR3: TGTGCCAGCAGCCTAGTCGGACAGGGGGGCACAGATACGCAGTATTTT. As protein: CASSLVGQGGTDTQYF.

This clonotype was observed once. The rearrangement links TRBV2 to TRBJ2-3; TRBD2 matches 9 bases. Germline CDR1 is SNHLY and CDR2 is FYNNEI. J was trimmed by 1 base and V by 8 bases; bases with no gene match: 13. This CDR3 contains 17 residues. The CDR3 DNA reads TGTGCCAGCCTGGGGGGTAGCGGGAGAGGAGGCACAGATACGCAGTATTTT. This gives the protein CASLGGSGRGGTDTQYF.

This clonotype was seen only a few times. The chain has TRBV11-2 and TRBJ2-7; 8 bases line up with TRBD1. The CDR3 consists of 15 residues. After removal of 3 bases from V and 4 bases from J, the junction contained 8 bases not matched to a gene. Germline-derived CDR1 and CDR2 are SGHAT and FQNNGV. CDR3 residues: CASSFRTGMGYEQYF. In DNA form, the CDR3 reads TGTGCCAGCAGCTTCAGGACAGGGATGGGGTACGAGCAGTACTTC.

The J gene is TRBJ2-1, the V gene TRBV24-1; perhaps TRBD2 as D (6 bases). V shed 11 bases and J shed 7 bases, with 14 bases lying between them. The CDR3 runs 12 residues. Germline CDR1 is KGHDR and CDR2 is SFDVKD. The CDR3 sequence is CASGGDGNEQFF. The CDR3 nucleotides read TGTGCCAGTGGAGGGGATGGGAATGAGCAGTTCTTC.

This clonotype was found a few times. The rearrangement links TRBV5-1 to TRBJ1-3; D not resolved. V was trimmed by 4 bases and J by 5 bases, leaving 16 bases between them. Germline CDR1 reads SGHRS; CDR2 reads YFSETQ. The CDR3 contains 15 residues. CDR3 nucleotides: TGCGCCAGCAGCCCCATGCGGATAGACAGAAACACCATATATTTT. Amino acid sequence: CASSPMRIDRNTIYF.

V and J are TRBV5-6 and TRBJ1-2, with no clear D. Germline CDR1 reads SGHDT; CDR2 reads YYEEEE. The CDR3 contains 13 residues. Trimming cost V 2 bases and J 0 bases, with 5 bases left between them. CDR3 amino acids: CASSFRSNYGYTF. In nucleotides, the CDR3 is TGTGCCAGCAGCTTCAGATCTAACTATGGCTACACCTTC.

This clonotype turned up a few times. The chain is built from TRBV20-1 and TRBJ2-3; the match to TRBD2 covers 8 bases. Per the germline V gene, CDR1 is DFQATT and CDR2 is SNEGSKA (reference sequence). Trimming took 6 bases from V and 0 from J; bases not matched to a gene: 11. The length of the CDR3 is 16 residues. DNA of the CDR3: TGCAGTGCGGGAAGTATACTAGCGGATAGCACAGATACGCAGTATTTT. It specifies CSAGSILADSTDTQYF.

In its sample, this clonotype was seen many times. The chain is built from TRBV24-1 and TRBJ2-5, with 9 bases aligning to TRBD1. This CDR3 comprises 16 residues. Germline V gene data show CDR1 as KGHDR and CDR2 as SFDVKD. Unmatched junction bases numbered 10, after V lost 4 bases and J lost 5 bases. This CDR3 is CATSESGTGREETQYF. CDR3 in DNA: TGTGCCACCAGTGAGTCCGGGACAGGGAGGGAGGAGACCCAGTACTTC.

The chain has TRBV6-2 or TRBV6-3 and TRBJ1-1, with no clear D. Between the trimmed V and J ends, which lost 2 bases and 1 base, there was a span of 8 bases. The CDR3 loop spans 14 amino acids. CDR1 is MNHEY, CDR2 SVGEGT, per germline. In DNA, the CDR3 is TGTGCCAGCAGTTACCTTCCACCGAACACTGAAGCTTTCTTT. Amino acid sequence: CASSYLPPNTEAFF.

This clonotype appeared once. The rearrangement joins TRBV2 to TRBJ2-7; TRBD1 might be the D (8 bases). Trimming removed 6 bases at V and 6 bases at J, with 21 bases between. Germline CDR1 and CDR2: SNHLY and FYNNEI. This CDR3 has 15 residues. For the CDR3, the DNA is TGTGCCAGCAGCGACGGACAGGGAGGGGCCGCCGAGCAGTACTTC. The encoded protein is CASSDGQGGAAEQYF.

Concerning this clonotype: Sequence at one end of the junction differs from germline and may be a read error. The chain's CDR3 is CSASPAAAGAYNKQFF. The CDR3 coding sequence is TGCAGTGCTAGCCCCGCGGCTGCGGGAGCTTACAATAAGCAGTTCTTC. The chain employs TRBV20-1 and TRBJ2-1; 7 bases align to TRBD2. CDR1 is DFQATT, CDR2 SNEGSKA, per germline (reference sequence). The length of the CDR3 is 16 residues.

For this clonotype: A much more abundant neighbour one base away suggests this may be a read error. The chain has TRBV4-3 and TRBJ1-1; D call uncertain. Germline CDR1 is LGHNA and CDR2 is YSLEER. The CDR3 has 13 residues. For the CDR3, the DNA is TGCGCCAGCATCCAAGATCGCCACACTGAAGCTTTCTTT. Its protein is CASIQDRHTEAFF.

This clonotype came up a few times. J is TRBJ2-3 and V is TRBV15, with 7 bases matching TRBD2. The trim removed 0 bases at V and 0 bases at J, leaving 6 bases unmatched. The CDR3 has 17 residues. Germline V gene lookup returns CDR1 LNHNV and CDR2 YYDKDF (reference sequence). Here the CDR3 reads CATSRDISGPSTDTQYF. The CDR3 coding sequence is TGTGCCACCAGCAGAGATATTAGCGGGCCTAGCACAGATACGCAGTATTTT.

The chain joins TRBV24-1 to TRBJ2-3, with D unclear. The CDR3 spans 14 residues. V lost 5 bases and J lost 2, with 10 bases in between. Germline V lookup: CDR1 KGHDR, CDR2 SFDVKD. DNA of the CDR3: TGTGCCACCAGTGGACGGTTATTCACAGATACGCAGTATTTT. It encodes CATSGRLFTDTQYF.

This clonotype was seen many times. The CDR3 is CAISESGTGGEQFF. In DNA form, the CDR3 reads TGTGCCATCAGTGAGTCAGGGACAGGGGGCGAGCAGTTCTTC. The V call is TRBV10-3, the J call TRBJ2-1, with 12 nucleotides matching TRBD1. Germline V gene lookup returns CDR1 ENHRY and CDR2 SYGVKD. J gave up 10 bases and V 0 bases, and 1 base lay outside the gene matches. The CDR3 spans 14 residues.

This clonotype turned up a few times. A much more abundant neighbour one base away suggests this may be a read error. V gene TRBV12-3 or TRBV12-4 combines with J gene TRBJ1-5; D gene uncertain. The V and J ends lost 5 bases and 5 bases respectively, with 10 bases between them. This CDR3 contains 13 residues. DNA for the CDR3: TGTGCCAGCAGTGTGGAGAGGGATCAGCCCCAGCATTTT. Translation gives CASSVERDQPQHF.

In the case of this clonotype: One base away lies a much larger clone, so this may be a sequencing read error. The chain has TRBV7-3 and TRBJ2-1; no clear D gene. CDR1 is SGHTA and CDR2 is FQGTGA in the germline V gene. The CDR3 runs 14 residues. Trimming shortened V by 0 bases and J by 6 bases, and 9 bases separated the two germline ends. The CDR3 protein is CASSLTSRSNEQFF. CDR3 nucleotide sequence: TGTGCCAGCAGCTTAACTAGCAGGAGCAATGAGCAGTTCTTC.

The rearrangement joins TRBV18 to TRBJ2-5; D is uncertain. Between the trimmed V and J ends, which lost 0 bases and 2 bases, there was a span of 7 bases. The CDR3 contains 14 residues. Germline V gene sequence: CDR1 KGHSH, CDR2 LQKENI. The CDR3 DNA follows: TGTGCCAGCTCACCACCGGCGGAGCAAGAGACCCAGTACTTC. This sequence encodes CASSPPAEQETQYF.

This clonotype turned up a few times. J is TRBJ1-3 and V is TRBV7-2; no firm D call. The germline gives CDR1 SGHTA, CDR2 FQGNSA. The CDR3 has 15 residues. Trimming pared 1 base from V and 0 bases from J, leaving 7 bases between. The CDR3 reads CASSLVTHSGNTIYF. The CDR3 DNA is TGTGCCAGCAGCTTAGTCACTCACTCTGGAAACACCATATATTTT.

This clonotype was detected ten times or more. The chain is built from TRBV29-1 and TRBJ2-1, with D tentatively TRBD1 (7 bases). Germline assignment: CDR1 SQVTM and CDR2 ANQGSEA. The CDR3 has 14 amino acids. V dropped 3 bases and J dropped 4 bases, with 13 bases sitting between them. DNA of the CDR3: TGCAGCGTTGAGCCAGGGGGGTCTTACAATGAGCAGTTCTTC. Translation gives CSVEPGGSYNEQFF.

The chain couples TRBV11-2 to TRBJ2-6, with 9 nucleotides matching TRBD1. Losses at the gene ends were 1 base for V and 4 bases for J; bases not matched to a gene: 11. The germline V gene encodes CDR1 SGHAT and CDR2 FQNNGV. The CDR3 sequence is 19 residues long. The CDR3 loop reads CASSLGHTGGAAGANVLTF. The CDR3 DNA reads TGTGCCAGCAGCTTAGGCCATACAGGGGGCGCAGCCGGGGCCAACGTCCTGACTTTC.

This clonotype was counted ten times or more. This sequence joins TRBV20-1 and TRBJ1-6, with D possibly TRBD1 on 6 matching bases. This CDR3 contains 13 residues. Trimming took 5 bases from V and 14 from J, leaving 19 bases between them. In germline, CDR1 is DFQATT, CDR2 SNEGSKA (reference sequence). The CDR3, as DNA: TGCAGTGCTCCGGGGGCGCTACGAGAAGCCCTCCACTTT. It codes for CSAPGALREALHF.